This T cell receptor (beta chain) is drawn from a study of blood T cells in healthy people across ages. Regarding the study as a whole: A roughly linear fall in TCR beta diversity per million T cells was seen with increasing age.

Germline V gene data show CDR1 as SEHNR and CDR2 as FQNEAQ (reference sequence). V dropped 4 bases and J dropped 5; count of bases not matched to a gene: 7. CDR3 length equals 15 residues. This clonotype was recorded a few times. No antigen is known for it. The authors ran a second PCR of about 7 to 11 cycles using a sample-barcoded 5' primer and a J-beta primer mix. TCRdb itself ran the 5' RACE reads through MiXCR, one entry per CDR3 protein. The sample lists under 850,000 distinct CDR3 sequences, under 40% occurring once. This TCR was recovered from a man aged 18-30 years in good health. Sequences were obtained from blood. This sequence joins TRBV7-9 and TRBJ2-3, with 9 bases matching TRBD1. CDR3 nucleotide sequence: TGTGCCAGCAGCTCCGGGGACAGGGAACGAGATACGCAGTATTTT. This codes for CASSSGDRERDTQYF. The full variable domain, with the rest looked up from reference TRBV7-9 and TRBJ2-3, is DTGVSQNPRHKITKRGQNVTFRCDPISEHNRLYWYRQTLGQGPEFLTYFQNEAQLEKSRLLSDRFSAERPKGSFSTLEIQRTEQGDSAMYLCASSSGDRERDTQYFGPGTRLTVL.